This TCR beta chain is drawn from a study of T cell responses to AZD1222 COVID-19 vaccine. The trim removed 5 bases at V and 4 bases at J, leaving 8 bases unmatched. Germline lookup yields CDR1 SGHNT and CDR2 YYREEE (reference sequence). The CDR3 loop spans 15 amino acids. Sequencing used immunoSEQ multiplex PCR; TCRdb keeps in-frame clones, though not all of them. The sample carries 140,000 or so clones, 92% recorded once. This clonotype was obtained from an adult in good health. Material: peripheral blood, obtained on day 0 of AZD1222 vaccination. The chain uses TRBV5-4 and TRBJ2-2; 7 positions agree with TRBD1. In DNA form, the CDR3 reads TGTGCCAGCAGTTCCGGGACAGATGGCACCGGGGAGCTGTTTTTT. Translating it yields CASSSGTDGTGELFF.